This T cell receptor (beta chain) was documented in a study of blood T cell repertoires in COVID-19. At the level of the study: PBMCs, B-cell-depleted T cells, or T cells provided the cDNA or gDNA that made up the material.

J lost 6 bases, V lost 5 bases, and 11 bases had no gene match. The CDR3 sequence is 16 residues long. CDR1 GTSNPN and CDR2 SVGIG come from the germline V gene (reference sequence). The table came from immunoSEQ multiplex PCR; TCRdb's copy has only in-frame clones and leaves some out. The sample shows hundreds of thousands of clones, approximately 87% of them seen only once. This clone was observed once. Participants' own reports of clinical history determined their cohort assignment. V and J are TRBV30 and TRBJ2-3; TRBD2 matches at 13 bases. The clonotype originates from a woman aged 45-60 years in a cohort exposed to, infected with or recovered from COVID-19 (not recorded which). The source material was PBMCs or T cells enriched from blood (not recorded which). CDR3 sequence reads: CAWGLGLAGDWDTQYF. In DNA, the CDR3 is TGTGCCTGGGGCCTTGGACTAGCGGGAGACTGGGATACGCAGTATTTT.